This T cell receptor beta chain was recorded in a study of cytomegalovirus exposure and HLA in healthy donors. General study findings and limits: Later analysis identified 16,000 or so TCR beta sequences associated with HLA alleles, using a false discovery rate threshold of 0.05. Reported results showed that the classifier diagnosed cytomegalovirus status with high specificity and sensitivity. It was in a later analysis that TCR association rates were seen to vary by HLA locus, highest for DRB1 and lowest for HLA-C.

The CDR3 totals 14 residues. Germline CDR1 is SNHLY and CDR2 is FYNNEI. The germline V and J ends were trimmed by 5 bases and 4 bases, with 13 bases remaining between them. Despite likely unrecorded immune exposures, the donors were nominally healthy at the time of sampling. The PCR was carried out with 60 Vbeta primers and 13 Jbeta primers. TCRdb's table, derived via immunoSEQ multiplex PCR, lists solely in-frame clones and lacks some. Here the sample spans about 160,000 clones, roughly four fifths being singletons. About this clone itself: Antigen: not known.

The gene calls are TRBV2 and TRBJ2-3, with D possibly matching TRBD1 (5 bases). Sequencing was carried out using PBMCs. This receptor was taken from a woman in her forties in good health and CMV-seronegative. In nucleotides, the CDR3 is TGTGCCAGCAGTATCAGGGTTGAAGCAGATACGCAGTATTTT. This sequence encodes CASSIRVEADTQYF. Full variable domain (outside the CDR3, taken from reference TRBV2 and TRBJ2-3): EPEVTQTPSHQVTQMGQEVILRCVPISNHLYFYWYRQILGQKVEFLVSFYNNEISEKSEIFDDQFSVERPDGSNFTLKIRSTKLEDSAMYFCASSIRVEADTQYFGPGTRLTVL.